The rows below give T cell receptor beta chains drawn from one sample of a study of T cells in Graves' hyperthyroidism and ophthalmopathy. TCRdb redid the calling of the multiplex PCR reads with MiXCR, one entry per CDR3 protein. The data hold roughly 400,000 distinct CDR3 sequences, with about an eighth observed a single time. The material sequenced was blood. These receptors were collected from a man in his fifties or sixties with Graves' ophthalmopathy. Both conserved end residues are part of each CDR3. Fields, in order: CDR3 protein, CDR3 DNA, D gene, V gene, clone size, CDR3 length, J gene. A D gene is named only where the DNA matches it firmly. Some rows mark clone size as missing; the rest say once, few, many or name a class of expanded clone.

CDR3aa: CSARDQGGTGNNGYTF; CDR3nt: TGCAGTGCTAGAGACCAAGGGGGGACAGGGAATAATGGCTACACCTTC; d_gene: TRBD1; v_gene: TRBV20-1; abundance: many; len: 16; j_gene: TRBJ1-2
CDR3aa: CSATSGTVPYEQYF; CDR3nt: TGCAGTGCCACCTCCGGGACAGTTCCCTACGAGCAGTACTTC; d_gene: TRBD1; v_gene: TRBV20-1; abundance: many; len: 14; j_gene: TRBJ2-7
CDR3aa: CASGVAHGYTF; CDR3nt: TGTGCCAGCGGAGTGGCCCATGGCTACACCTTC; d_gene: -; v_gene: TRBV28; abundance: -; len: 11; j_gene: TRBJ1-2
CDR3aa: CASSGLFNSPLHF; CDR3nt: TGTGCCAGCAGCGGACTGTTTAATTCACCCCTCCACTTT; d_gene: -; v_gene: TRBV7-9; abundance: -; len: 13; j_gene: TRBJ1-6
CDR3aa: CASSVDQRGDRGYTF; CDR3nt: TGTGCCAGCAGCGTAGACCAGAGGGGTGATCGGGGCTACACCTTC; d_gene: -; v_gene: TRBV9; abundance: many; len: 15; j_gene: TRBJ1-2
CDR3aa: CASSRRGKSYNEQFF; CDR3nt: TGTGCCAGCAGCCGCCGGGGCAAATCCTACAATGAGCAGTTCTTC; d_gene: -; v_gene: TRBV7-3; abundance: few; len: 15; j_gene: TRBJ2-1
CDR3aa: CAWGGSDRGSYEQYF; CDR3nt: TGTGCCTGGGGGGGGTCAGACAGGGGCTCCTACGAGCAGTACTTC; d_gene: TRBD1; v_gene: TRBV30; abundance: many; len: 15; j_gene: TRBJ2-7
CDR3aa: CASSTTWDSQETQYF; CDR3nt: TGTGCCAGCAGCACGACCTGGGACTCCCAAGAGACCCAGTACTTC; d_gene: -; v_gene: TRBV27; abundance: -; len: 15; j_gene: TRBJ2-5
CDR3aa: CASSYELAGGVGDTQYF; CDR3nt: TGTGCCAGCAGTTACGAACTAGCGGGAGGTGTGGGAGATACGCAGTATTTT; d_gene: TRBD2; v_gene: TRBV12-3/TRBV12-4; abundance: many; len: 17; j_gene: TRBJ2-3
CDR3aa: CSVRKTGGGDEQYF; CDR3nt: TGCAGCGTTCGCAAAACAGGGGGCGGCGACGAGCAGTACTTC; d_gene: TRBD1; v_gene: TRBV29-1; abundance: many; len: 14; j_gene: TRBJ2-7
CDR3aa: CASSSGDTDMGNTIYF; CDR3nt: TGCGCCAGCAGCTCCGGGGACACCGACATGGGGAACACCATATATTTT; d_gene: -; v_gene: TRBV5-1; abundance: -; len: 16; j_gene: TRBJ1-3
CDR3aa: CASRWQGSTDTQYF; CDR3nt: TGTGCCAGCAGGTGGCAGGGGAGTACAGATACGCAGTATTTT; d_gene: -; v_gene: TRBV7-9; abundance: many; len: 14; j_gene: TRBJ2-3
CDR3aa: CSVKTASSYNEQFF; CDR3nt: TGCAGCGTTAAGACAGCAAGCTCCTACAATGAGCAGTTCTTC; d_gene: -; v_gene: TRBV29-1; abundance: -; len: 14; j_gene: TRBJ2-1
CDR3aa: CASSFSSGGFGTDTRYF; CDR3nt: TGTGCCAGCAGCTTCTCGAGCGGGGGTTTTGGGACAGATACGCGGTATTTT; d_gene: -; v_gene: TRBV7-9; abundance: -; len: 17; j_gene: TRBJ2-3
CDR3aa: CASSPNPGETQYF; CDR3nt: TGTGCCAGCTCACCAAATCCGGGAGAGACCCAGTACTTC; d_gene: -; v_gene: TRBV18; abundance: many; len: 13; j_gene: TRBJ2-5
CDR3aa: CASRTGAVNTEAFF; CDR3nt: TGTGCCAGTAGGACAGGGGCCGTGAACACTGAAGCTTTCTTT; d_gene: TRBD1; v_gene: TRBV19; abundance: few; len: 14; j_gene: TRBJ1-1
CDR3aa: CASSLGGTGPNQETQYF; CDR3nt: TGCGCCAGCAGCTTGGGGGGGACAGGCCCGAACCAAGAGACCCAGTACTTC; d_gene: TRBD1; v_gene: TRBV5-1; abundance: many; len: 17; j_gene: TRBJ2-5
CDR3aa: CASSRTSRGNTGELFF; CDR3nt: TGTGCCAGTAGTCGGACCTCCAGGGGGAACACCGGGGAGCTGTTTTTT; d_gene: -; v_gene: TRBV19; abundance: -; len: 16; j_gene: TRBJ2-2
CDR3aa: CASSLFPTGGGELFF; CDR3nt: TGTGCCAGCAGCTTATTTCCCACGGGGGGCGGGGAGCTGTTTTTT; d_gene: TRBD2; v_gene: TRBV7-3; abundance: few; len: 15; j_gene: TRBJ2-2
CDR3aa: CASRRGSTNQPQHF; CDR3nt: TGTGCCAGCAGGCGAGGGTCGACCAATCAGCCCCAGCATTTT; d_gene: -; v_gene: TRBV6-1; abundance: many; len: 14; j_gene: TRBJ1-5
CDR3aa: CSARDPGGDFYEQYF; CDR3nt: TGCAGTGCTAGAGATCCCGGAGGGGACTTCTACGAGCAGTACTTC; d_gene: -; v_gene: TRBV20-1; abundance: few; len: 15; j_gene: TRBJ2-7
CDR3aa: CSVERRQGDTGELFF; CDR3nt: TGCAGCGTTGAACGTCGACAGGGGGACACCGGGGAGCTGTTTTTT; d_gene: TRBD1; v_gene: TRBV29-1; abundance: -; len: 15; j_gene: TRBJ2-2
CDR3aa: CASSLNRGQPQHF; CDR3nt: TGTGCCAGCAGCTTGAACAGGGGTCAGCCCCAGCATTTT; d_gene: TRBD1; v_gene: TRBV5-8; abundance: many; len: 13; j_gene: TRBJ1-5
CDR3aa: CASSLVGASPHSYNEQFF; CDR3nt: TGTGCCAGCAGCTTAGTAGGAGCTAGCCCCCACTCCTACAATGAGCAGTTCTTC; d_gene: -; v_gene: TRBV7-9; abundance: many; len: 18; j_gene: TRBJ2-1
CDR3aa: CSGSQGDTEAFF; CDR3nt: TGCAGTGGGTCGCAGGGAGACACTGAAGCTTTCTTT; d_gene: -; v_gene: TRBV20-1; abundance: many; len: 12; j_gene: TRBJ1-1
CDR3aa: CVSSPEGEVQHF; CDR3nt: TGTGTCAGCTCACCGGAGGGGGAAGTGCAGCATTTT; d_gene: -; v_gene: TRBV18; abundance: many; len: 12; j_gene: TRBJ1-5
CDR3aa: CASSLLEPSSYNSPLHF; CDR3nt: TGTGCCAGCAGTCTCTTGGAGCCGAGCTCCTATAATTCACCCCTCCACTTT; d_gene: -; v_gene: TRBV6-1; abundance: few; len: 17; j_gene: TRBJ1-6
CDR3aa: CASSVAPRTETYEQYF; CDR3nt: TGCGCCAGCAGCGTAGCCCCCCGGACTGAGACCTACGAGCAGTACTTC; d_gene: -; v_gene: TRBV5-1; abundance: -; len: 16; j_gene: TRBJ2-7
CDR3aa: CSARDLQLVNEQFF; CDR3nt: TGCAGTGCTAGAGATCTCCAACTAGTCAATGAGCAGTTCTTC; d_gene: -; v_gene: TRBV20-1; abundance: many; len: 14; j_gene: TRBJ2-1
CDR3aa: CSARPGLASNTGELFF; CDR3nt: TGCAGTGCTAGACCCGGACTAGCGTCGAACACCGGGGAGCTGTTTTTT; d_gene: TRBD2; v_gene: TRBV20-1; abundance: -; len: 16; j_gene: TRBJ2-2
CDR3aa: CASSQSDPRGLGGNTIYF; CDR3nt: TGTGCCAGCAGCCAAAGCGACCCAAGGGGGCTTGGGGGAAACACCATATATTTT; d_gene: TRBD1; v_gene: TRBV14; abundance: -; len: 18; j_gene: TRBJ1-3
CDR3aa: CASLGAYEQYF; CDR3nt: TGTGCCAGCCTCGGGGCCTACGAGCAGTACTTC; d_gene: -; v_gene: TRBV2; abundance: many; len: 11; j_gene: TRBJ2-7
CDR3aa: CASRGGQNPNQPQHF; CDR3nt: TGTGCCAGCAGGGGAGGACAGAACCCGAATCAGCCCCAGCATTTT; d_gene: -; v_gene: TRBV6-2/TRBV6-3; abundance: many; len: 15; j_gene: TRBJ1-5
CDR3aa: CASSLGTGMNTGELFF; CDR3nt: TGTGCCAGCAGTTTAGGGACAGGAATGAACACCGGGGAGCTGTTTTTT; d_gene: TRBD1; v_gene: TRBV27; abundance: few; len: 16; j_gene: TRBJ2-2
CDR3aa: CASSQEGYRKEASGTGELFF; CDR3nt: TGCGCCAGCAGCCAAGAGGGATACAGGAAAGAGGCGAGTGGCACCGGGGAGCTGTTTTTT; d_gene: -; v_gene: TRBV4-1; abundance: -; len: 20; j_gene: TRBJ2-2
CDR3aa: CASSVDGAGEQFF; CDR3nt: TGTGCCAGCAGTGTAGACGGGGCGGGTGAGCAGTTCTTC; d_gene: -; v_gene: TRBV2; abundance: -; len: 13; j_gene: TRBJ2-1
CDR3aa: CASKVGLHSYNEQFF; CDR3nt: TGTGCCAGCAAAGTAGGACTTCACTCCTACAATGAGCAGTTCTTC; d_gene: -; v_gene: TRBV2; abundance: many; len: 15; j_gene: TRBJ2-1
CDR3aa: CAWRAPGPRNQPQHF; CDR3nt: TGTGCCTGGAGAGCCCCGGGACCGCGCAATCAGCCCCAGCATTTT; d_gene: -; v_gene: TRBV30; abundance: many; len: 15; j_gene: TRBJ1-5
CDR3aa: CASSSVSGRGAREETQYF; CDR3nt: TGTGCCAGCTCCTCGGTGTCGGGACGGGGGGCGAGAGAAGAGACCCAGTACTTC; d_gene: -; v_gene: TRBV7-9; abundance: few; len: 18; j_gene: TRBJ2-5
CDR3aa: CASSQGRPGTSGLQFF; CDR3nt: TGTGCCAGCAGCCAAGGGAGGCCCGGGACTAGCGGACTACAGTTCTTC; d_gene: TRBD2; v_gene: TRBV3-1; abundance: many; len: 16; j_gene: TRBJ2-1
CDR3aa: CAIQDSISNYGYTF; CDR3nt: TGTGCCATCCAGGACAGTATTTCTAACTATGGCTACACCTTC; d_gene: -; v_gene: TRBV28; abundance: many; len: 14; j_gene: TRBJ1-2
CDR3aa: CSVRTSGSPETQYF; CDR3nt: TGCAGCGTTCGGACTAGCGGGAGTCCAGAGACCCAGTACTTC; d_gene: TRBD2; v_gene: TRBV29-1; abundance: few; len: 14; j_gene: TRBJ2-5
CDR3aa: CSVVGTVQETQYF; CDR3nt: TGCAGCGTTGTAGGGACGGTCCAAGAGACCCAGTACTTC; d_gene: -; v_gene: TRBV29-1; abundance: many; len: 13; j_gene: TRBJ2-5
CDR3aa: CASSLGLPNTNEQFF; CDR3nt: TGTGCCAGCAGTTTAGGACTCCCCAACACGAATGAGCAGTTCTTC; d_gene: -; v_gene: TRBV12-3/TRBV12-4; abundance: few; len: 15; j_gene: TRBJ2-1
CDR3aa: CASSQQNSPLHF; CDR3nt: TGTGCCAGCAGCCAGCAAAATTCACCCCTCCACTTT; d_gene: -; v_gene: TRBV3-1; abundance: many; len: 12; j_gene: TRBJ1-6
CDR3aa: CSAPRGTSYTF; CDR3nt: TGCAGTGCTCCCAGGGGGACTAGCTACACCTTC; d_gene: TRBD1; v_gene: TRBV20-1; abundance: many; len: 11; j_gene: TRBJ1-2
CDR3aa: CASSQDRDTGDEQFF; CDR3nt: TGTGCCAGCAGCCAAGACAGGGACACCGGCGATGAGCAGTTCTTC; d_gene: -; v_gene: TRBV3-1; abundance: many; len: 15; j_gene: TRBJ2-1